What follows are 24 T cell receptor beta chains derived from one specimen sequenced in a study of T-cell memory formation after mild COVID-19. TCRdb re-called the 5' RACE reads through MiXCR, storing one row per CDR3 protein. The top ten hold approximately 3.6% of the sample, which has approximately 170,000 distinct CDR3 sequences, 10% to 15% seen once. Sequencing input: PBMCs or a T cell subset sorted from them (not recorded which). These receptors were collected from a man aged 18 to 30 who had mild COVID-19 (a few samples of this study predate the infection). Cell type and time point are not known.

The chain is built from TRBV6-2 or TRBV6-3 and TRBJ2-7, with D possibly being TRBD2 (6 bases). Germline CDR1 reads MNHEY; CDR2 reads SVGEGT. This CDR3 has 15 residues. The V end lost 7 bases, the J end lost 6 bases, and 22 bases lay between the germline ends. The CDR3 coding sequence is TGTGCCAGCACCGATCCGGGCCGCGGGGTAGGCGAGCAGTACGTC. The encoded protein is CASTDPGRGVGEQYV.

This clonotype was observed a handful of times. The chain couples TRBV7-2 to TRBJ2-3; D is possibly TRBD2 (6 bases). The length of the CDR3 is 15 residues. Germline V gene lookup returns CDR1 SGHTA and CDR2 FQGNSA. V lost 2 bases and J lost 0, with 9 bases in between. The CDR3 loop is CASSLFGTSTDTQYF. CDR3 nucleotide sequence: TGTGCCAGCAGCTTATTCGGGACTAGCACAGATACGCAGTATTTT.

The rearrangement links TRBV15 to TRBJ2-1, with D perhaps TRBD2 (7 bases). CDR1 is LNHNV, CDR2 YYDKDF, per germline (reference sequence). V was shortened by 5 bases and J by 3 bases, with 20 bases between the two germline ends. This CDR3 has 17 amino acids. The CDR3 spells CATSSFGGGKVYNEQFF. Here the CDR3 DNA reads TGTGCCACCAGCTCATTTGGCGGGGGCAAAGTCTACAATGAGCAGTTCTTC.

The gene calls are TRBV10-2 and TRBJ2-7; weak D call: TRBD1 (5 bases). The CDR3 covers 13 residues. V shed 6 bases and J shed 7 bases, with 16 bases lying between them. Germline loops: CDR1 WSHSY, CDR2 SAAADI. CDR3 in amino acids: CASRETTALEQYF. DNA of the CDR3: TGCGCCAGCAGGGAAACGACAGCCCTGGAGCAGTACTTC.

The chain carries TRBV5-1 and TRBJ2-5; no clear D gene. Trimming left V 4 bases short and J 5 bases short, with 15 bases between. This CDR3 has 14 residues. The germline gives CDR1 SGHRS, CDR2 YFSETQ. The CDR3 protein is CASSIGPTAETQYF. The CDR3 region has the DNA TGCGCCAGCAGCATAGGTCCTACCGCGGAGACCCAGTACTTC.

This rearrangement joins TRBV20-1 to TRBJ1-6; 7 nucleotides line up with TRBD1. Per the germline V gene, CDR1 is DFQATT and CDR2 is SNEGSKA (reference sequence). The CDR3 loop spans 16 amino acids. Unmatched junction bases numbered 8, after V lost 1 base and J lost 5 bases. The CDR3 here is CSARARVGTDNSPLHF. The CDR3 DNA sequence: TGCAGTGCTAGAGCCCGGGTCGGGACAGATAATTCACCCCTCCACTTT.

The V gene is TRBV11-2, the J gene TRBJ2-1; no clear D. The CDR3 has 14 residues. Germline CDR1 SGHAT, CDR2 FQNNGV. With 5 bases removed from V and 5 bases from J, the gap between germline ends came to 13 bases. The CDR3 DNA reads TGTGCCAGCAGCCCGACGGGTACTCACAATGAGCAGTTCTTC. It codes for CASSPTGTHNEQFF.

In this sample, this clonotype turned up once. The chain joins TRBV12-3 or TRBV12-4 to TRBJ1-4; 8 nucleotides line up with TRBD1. The CDR3 sequence is 18 residues long. J gave up 5 bases and V 4 bases, and 15 bases lay outside the gene matches. The CDR3 protein is CASSSDRGGGPANEKLFF. The CDR3 coding sequence is TGTGCCAGCAGTTCAGACAGGGGAGGGGGTCCCGCCAATGAAAAACTGTTTTTT.

This CDR3 is CASSLRDRASGYTF. The CDR3, as DNA: TGTGCCAGCAGCCTCCGGGACAGGGCTTCCGGCTACACCTTC. The rearrangement uses TRBV7-2 and TRBJ1-2, with 9 nucleotides matching TRBD1. The germline V gene encodes CDR1 SGHTA and CDR2 FQGNSA. The CDR3 extends over 14 amino acids. V gave up 5 bases and J gave up 8 bases; unmatched junction bases: 9.

This clonotype was observed many times. The rearrangement uses TRBV4-1 and TRBJ2-1, with 11 bases fitting TRBD2. This CDR3 has 17 residues. The V and J ends lost 4 bases and 7 bases, in that order; junction bases with no gene match: 12. Germline values: CDR1 MGHRA, CDR2 YSYEKL. The CDR3 nucleotides are TGCGCCAGCAGCCGAGGGGGACTAGCGGCCCTAGGTAATGAGCAGTTCTTC. Translated: CASSRGGLAALGNEQFF.

In this sample, this clonotype turned up many times. The rearrangement links TRBV18 to TRBJ2-7; D not resolved. From germline, CDR1 is KGHSH and CDR2 LQKENI. V was pared by 0 bases and J by 0 bases, with 6 bases between. The CDR3 covers 14 residues. The CDR3 protein is CASSPPYTSYEQYF. CDR3 nucleotide sequence: TGTGCCAGCTCACCACCTTACACCTCCTACGAGCAGTACTTC.

This clonotype came up a few times. The rearrangement links TRBV6-5 to TRBJ2-7; TRBD1 aligns across 12 bases. The germline CDR1 and CDR2 sequences are MNHEY and SVGAGI. The CDR3 is made up of 15 amino acids. J gave up 4 bases and V 10 bases, and 11 bases lay outside the gene matches. As DNA, the CDR3 is TGTGCCACTAGTAAACCGGGACAGGGGGCGTACGAGCAGTACTTC. This translates into CATSKPGQGAYEQYF.

There are a few counts of this clonotype. V is TRBV20-1 and J is TRBJ2-7, with 7 bases fitting TRBD2. The J segment lost 4 bases and the V segment lost 4 bases, leaving 4 bases of the junction unmatched. CDR1 and CDR2 (germline): DFQATT, SNEGSKA (reference sequence). This CDR3 is 12 amino acids long. The CDR3 region has the DNA TGCAGTGCTAAGAATAGCGGGTACGAGCAGTACGTC. Translating gives CSAKNSGYEQYV.

The chain recombines TRBV7-9 with TRBJ1-1; D gene unclear. V lost 2 bases, J lost 6 bases, and 7 bases lay in between. The CDR3 extends over 12 amino acids. Germline V gives CDR1 SEHNR, CDR2 FQNEAQ (reference sequence). CDR3 DNA sequence: TGTGCCAGCAGCTTAAGGACGGCTGAAGCTTTCTTT. This gives the protein CASSLRTAEAFF.

V is TRBV7-2 and J is TRBJ2-1; D is unclear. The germline CDR1 and CDR2 sequences are SGHTA and FQGNSA. The CDR3 covers 14 residues. Trimming took 2 bases from V and 3 from J, leaving 8 bases between them. The CDR3 loop is CASSLWTDYNEQFF. CDR3 DNA sequence: TGTGCCAGCAGCTTATGGACGGACTACAATGAGCAGTTCTTC. Full variable domain (missing parts from reference TRBV7-2 and TRBJ2-1): GAGVSQSPSNKVTEKGKDVELRCDPISGHTALYWYRQSLGQGLEFLIYFQGNSAPDKSGLPSDRFSAERTGGSVSTLTIQRTQQEDSAVYLCASSLWTDYNEQFFGPGTRLTVL.

This sequence joins TRBV6-5 and TRBJ1-5, with D tentatively TRBD1 (6 bases). Per the germline V gene, CDR1 is MNHEY and CDR2 is SVGAGI. V gave up 6 bases and J gave up 4 bases, with 10 bases separating them. The length of the CDR3 is 13 residues. In DNA form, the CDR3 reads TGTGCCAGCAGGTACAGGGTAAATCAGCCCCAGCATTTT. It specifies CASRYRVNQPQHF.

The chain recombines TRBV11-2 with TRBJ1-1, with a tentative D call TRBD1 (5 bases). The CDR3 runs to 15 residues. Germline V gene lookup returns CDR1 SGHAT and CDR2 FQNNGV. V lost 1 base and J 0 bases, leaving 9 bases between the germline ends. CDR3 sequence: CASSLGMTVNTEAFF. CDR3 coding DNA: TGTGCCAGCAGCTTAGGGATGACAGTGAACACTGAAGCTTTCTTT.

The CDR3 DNA sequence: TGTGCCAGCAGCTGGGGACAGGGTCAAAATGAAAAACTGTTTTTT. Amino acid sequence: CASSWGQGQNEKLFF. V gene TRBV7-9 combines with J gene TRBJ1-4; TRBD1 matches 9 bases. Per the germline V gene, CDR1 is SEHNR and CDR2 is FQNEAQ (reference sequence). This CDR3 region has 15 residues. The ends lost 4 bases at V and 5 bases at J; junction bases unmatched: 5.

This chain connects TRBV7-9 to TRBJ1-1; TRBD1 might be the D (6 bases). V shed 6 bases and J shed 6 bases, with 17 bases lying between them. The CDR3 runs to 14 residues. The germline CDR1 and CDR2 sequences are SEHNR and FQNEAQ (reference sequence). The CDR3 nucleotides read TGTGCCAGCAGAACCCATACAGGGAGGGCTGAAGCTTTCTTT. This encodes CASRTHTGRAEAFF.

The J gene is TRBJ2-3, the V gene TRBV5-1; the match to TRBD2 covers 9 bases. CDR3 length equals 15 residues. Germline-derived CDR1 and CDR2 are SGHRS and YFSETQ. V shed 1 base and J 1 base; nucleotides not matched to a gene: 1. The CDR3 DNA sequence: TGCGCCAGCAGCTTGCCTAGCGGGGGCACAGATACGCAGTATTTT. This encodes CASSLPSGGTDTQYF.

This clonotype came up a few times. This chain joins TRBV2 and TRBJ1-1; D remains ambiguous. Germline CDR1 and CDR2: SNHLY and FYNNEI. The CDR3 has 11 amino acids. Trimming stripped 9 bases from V and 4 bases from J, with 9 bases between. CDR3 loop: CASGKGTEAFF. CDR3 DNA sequence: TGTGCCAGTGGGAAAGGCACTGAAGCTTTCTTT. Using reference TRBV2 and TRBJ1-1 for the parts outside the CDR3, the full variable domain is EPEVTQTPSHQVTQMGQEVILRCVPISNHLYFYWYRQILGQKVEFLVSFYNNEISEKSEIFDDQFSVERPDGSNFTLKIRSTKLEDSAMYFCASGKGTEAFFGQGTRLTVV.

This chain joins TRBV6-5 and TRBJ2-3, with D tentatively TRBD1 or TRBD2 (7 bases each). Trimming removed 2 bases at V and 4 bases at J, with 16 bases between. Looked up from germline, CDR1 is MNHEY and CDR2 is SVGAGI. The CDR3 runs to 16 residues. CDR3 bases: TGTGCCAGCAGTTACGGGGGGGCAGGGGGAGCAGATACGCAGTATTTT. It translates to CASSYGGAGGADTQYF.

The J gene is TRBJ2-4, the V gene TRBV20-1; the match to TRBD1 covers 7 bases. The V gene's germline CDR1 is DFQATT and CDR2 SNEGSKA (reference sequence). This CDR3 comprises 15 residues. V lost 5 bases, J lost 0 bases, and 7 bases stayed unmatched. The CDR3 region is CSAQRDSLAKNIQYF. DNA of the CDR3: TGCAGTGCTCAGAGGGACAGCCTAGCCAAAAACATTCAGTACTTC.

Only a few counts were recorded for this clonotype. The chain couples TRBV3-1 to TRBJ2-7; D is possibly TRBD2 (5 bases). The germline gives CDR1 LGHDT, CDR2 YNNKEL (reference sequence). This CDR3 spans 13 amino acids. V was clipped by 4 bases and J by 1 base, with 8 bases between them. The CDR3 nucleotides read TGTGCCAGCAGCCGCGGGCCGTCCTACGAGCAGTACGTC. It specifies CASSRGPSYEQYV.